Each of the 14 T cell receptor beta chains below was sequenced from the same sample in a study of cytomegalovirus exposure and HLA in healthy donors. Vbeta (60) and Jbeta (13) primers were used in the PCR. The assay was immunoSEQ multiplex PCR, and TCRdb's table has in-frame clones only and misses some. The table records about 140,000 clones, about 80% of them present only once. The specimen was PBMCs. These receptors all stem from a man aged 40-49 years in good health and CMV-seropositive.

This chain links TRBV5-4 with TRBJ2-1; 9 bases are shared with TRBD2. CDR1 is SGHNT and CDR2 is YYREEE in the germline V gene (reference sequence). The CDR3 consists of 15 residues. V was pared by 1 base and J by 2 bases, with 1 base of the junction left unmatched. The CDR3 DNA sequence: TGTGCCAGCAGCTTGCGCGGGGGGGCCTACAATGAGCAGTTCTTC. As protein: CASSLRGGAYNEQFF.

The chain links TRBV4-3 to TRBJ1-3; D remains unclear. CDR3 length: 15 residues. Germline CDR1 is LGHNA and CDR2 is YSLEER. V lost 4 bases, J lost 0 bases, and 10 bases lay in between. The DNA of the CDR3 is TGCGCCAGCAGCCCGACTGCTTACTCTGGAAACACCATATATTTT. This codes for CASSPTAYSGNTIYF.

This sequence joins TRBV6-5 and TRBJ1-2; the match to TRBD1 covers 9 bases. With V trimmed by 1 base and J by 3 bases, 3 bases remained unmatched. This CDR3 contains 15 residues. The germline gives CDR1 MNHEY, CDR2 SVGAGI. CDR3 amino acids: CASSYYRGQDYGYTF. Here the CDR3 DNA reads TGTGCCAGCAGTTACTACAGGGGGCAGGACTATGGCTACACCTTC.

V usage is TRBV4-1 and J usage is TRBJ2-1; D not certain. Germline lookup yields CDR1 MGHRA and CDR2 YSYEKL. Trimming shortened V by 4 bases and J by 9 bases, and 13 bases separated the two germline ends. The CDR3 is 13 amino acids. The CDR3 DNA follows: TGCGCCAGCAGCCCCATCATCTGGAGTGAGCAGTTCTTC. This gives the protein CASSPIIWSEQFF.

V usage is TRBV5-1 and J usage is TRBJ2-7, with TRBD2 matching over 13 bases. Germline trimming cut 2 bases from V and 2 bases from J; bases unmatched to any gene: 7. Germline CDR1 SGHRS, CDR2 YFSETQ. The CDR3 has 17 residues. The CDR3 sequence: CASSFTGLAGPPYEQYF. The CDR3 bases are TGCGCCAGCAGCTTTACGGGACTAGCGGGACCTCCCTACGAGCAGTACTTC.

This rearrangement joins TRBV28 to TRBJ1-4; perhaps TRBD1 as D (5 bases). The germline V and J ends were trimmed by 7 bases and 8 bases, with 23 bases remaining between them. Per the germline V gene, CDR1 is MDHEN and CDR2 is SYDVKM. The CDR3 covers 16 residues. Written as DNA, the CDR3 is TGTGCCAGCAATCAAGGGGCAGCGATCATTGGAGAAAAACTGTTTTTT. The encoded protein is CASNQGAAIIGEKLFF.

The V gene is TRBV13, the J gene TRBJ2-7, with D tentatively TRBD2 (7 bases). Per the germline V gene, CDR1 is PRHDT and CDR2 is FYEKMQ (reference sequence). The CDR3 sequence is 16 residues long. V lost 2 bases and J lost 1, with 15 bases in between. The CDR3 region is CASSLTTGGPSYEQYF. CDR3 DNA sequence: TGTGCCAGCAGCTTAACGACCGGGGGGCCTTCCTACGAGCAGTACTTC. Using reference TRBV13 and TRBJ2-7 for the parts outside the CDR3, the full variable domain is AAGVIQSPRHLIKEKRETATLKCYPIPRHDTVYWYQQGPGQDPQFLISFYEKMQSDKGSIPDRFSAQQFSDYHSELNMSSLELGDSALYFCASSLTTGGPSYEQYFGPGTRLTVT.

This clone was detected a few times. The chain is built from TRBV5-1 and TRBJ2-7; D might be TRBD1 (6 bases). CDR1 and CDR2 (germline): SGHRS, YFSETQ. V was cut by 1 base and J by 3 bases, with 17 bases left in between. The CDR3 has 16 residues. CDR3 sequence reads: CASSLMPQGLNYEQYF. CDR3 in DNA: TGCGCCAGCAGCTTGATGCCTCAGGGGTTAAACTACGAGCAGTACTTC.

This clone was counted a single time. The CDR3 bases are TGTGCCAGCAGCTTTTTTTCGGGGATGGCTAATGAAAAACTGTTTTTT. Its translation: CASSFFSGMANEKLFF. The chain joins TRBV11-2 to TRBJ1-4; D remains unclear. Germline CDR1 reads SGHAT; CDR2 reads FQNNGV. V lost 3 bases to trimming and J lost 3 bases, with 14 bases between them. The length of the CDR3 is 16 residues.

The chain employs TRBV7-6 and TRBJ2-7; TRBD2 matches 7 bases. V gave up 1 base and J gave up 12 bases; unmatched junction bases: 9. Germline V gives CDR1 SGHVS, CDR2 FNYEAQ. The CDR3 sequence is 13 residues long. CDR3 loop: CASSLVKRDRRYF. CDR3 in DNA: TGTGCCAGCAGCTTAGTGAAGCGGGATCGAAGGTACTTC.

This clone has only a few counts. The rearrangement links TRBV5-1 to TRBJ2-7; 7 bases are shared with TRBD1. Looked up from germline, CDR1 is SGHRS and CDR2 is YFSETQ. This CDR3 is 14 amino acids long. Trimming took 3 bases from V and 2 from J; bases not matched to a gene: 5. The CDR3 sequence is CASSSLQGTYEQYF. The CDR3 nucleotides are TGCGCCAGCAGCTCCCTACAGGGGACCTACGAGCAGTACTTC.

This chain connects TRBV4-1 to TRBJ1-6; TRBD1 is a possible D gene (5 bases). This CDR3 spans 14 amino acids. V shed 0 bases and J shed 12 bases, with 12 bases lying between them. Germline V lookup: CDR1 MGHRA, CDR2 YSYEKL. The chain's CDR3 is CASSQDRGRVPLHF. CDR3 nucleotides: TGCGCCAGCAGCCAAGATAGGGGTCGGGTACCCCTCCACTTT.

Here the CDR3 reads CASSSPLGGNEQYF. CDR3 in DNA: TGCGCCAGCAGCTCCCCTCTCGGGGGAAACGAGCAGTACTTC. J is TRBJ2-5 and V is TRBV4-1, with a tentative D call TRBD2 (6 bases). The end of the DNA fits TRBJ2-7 better, so the J call may be wrong. Germline V gene data show CDR1 as MGHRA and CDR2 as YSYEKL. This CDR3 contains 14 residues.

The CDR3 coding sequence is TGTGCCAGCAGCCCCAGAGGGGAGGGGTCCATGAACACTGAAGCTTTCTTT. It codes for CASSPRGEGSMNTEAFF. The chain is built from TRBV9 and TRBJ1-1; possibly TRBD1 for D (5 bases). Germline CDR1 reads SGDLS; CDR2 reads YYNGEE. V dropped 4 bases and J dropped 0 bases, with 19 bases sitting between them. The CDR3 sequence is 17 residues long. Based on the CDR3 plus reference TRBV9 and TRBJ1-1, the full variable domain is DSGVTQTPKHLITATGQRVTLRCSPRSGDLSVYWYQQSLDQGLQFLIQYYNGEERAKGNILERFSAQQFPDLHSELNLSSLELGDSALYFCASSPRGEGSMNTEAFFGQGTRLTVV.